This T cell receptor (beta chain) was captured by sequencing in a study of T cells expressing NK-cell markers. The TCR beta cDNA came from 5'RACE template switching with UMIs. TCRdb reprocessed the 5' RACE reads and reports one entry per CDR3 protein, with no DNA. The specimen's table records more than 90,000 distinct CDR3 sequences. Germline CDR1 and CDR2: KGHSH and LQKENI. The CDR3 runs to 16 residues. The source of this sequence is a woman between 18 and 70 years old in good health. The chain couples TRBV18 to TRBJ2-2; TCRdb picks TRBD1, but there is no DNA to check that call. Sequencing input: blood T cells: a sorted CD56 or NKG2C T cell subset, CD4+ or CD8+ T cells, or bulk PBMC T cells (not recorded which). This CDR3 reads CASSSSGSPGTGELFF.